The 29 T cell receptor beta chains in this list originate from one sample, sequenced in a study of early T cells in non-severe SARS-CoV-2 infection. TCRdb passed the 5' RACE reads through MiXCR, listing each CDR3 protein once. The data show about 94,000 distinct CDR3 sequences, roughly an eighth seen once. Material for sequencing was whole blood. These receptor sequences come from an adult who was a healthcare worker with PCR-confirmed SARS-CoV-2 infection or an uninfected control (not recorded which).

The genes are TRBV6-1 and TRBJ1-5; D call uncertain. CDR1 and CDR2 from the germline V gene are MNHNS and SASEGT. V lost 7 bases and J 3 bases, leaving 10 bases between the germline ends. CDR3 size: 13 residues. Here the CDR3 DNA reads TGTGCCAGCATCTCCGGCTACAATCAGCCCCAGCATTTT. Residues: CASISGYNQPQHF.

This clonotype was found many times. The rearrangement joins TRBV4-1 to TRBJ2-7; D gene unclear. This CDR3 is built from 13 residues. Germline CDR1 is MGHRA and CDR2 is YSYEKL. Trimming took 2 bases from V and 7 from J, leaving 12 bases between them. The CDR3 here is CASSQIQRREQYF. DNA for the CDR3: TGCGCCAGCAGCCAAATCCAGAGACGAGAGCAGTACTTC.

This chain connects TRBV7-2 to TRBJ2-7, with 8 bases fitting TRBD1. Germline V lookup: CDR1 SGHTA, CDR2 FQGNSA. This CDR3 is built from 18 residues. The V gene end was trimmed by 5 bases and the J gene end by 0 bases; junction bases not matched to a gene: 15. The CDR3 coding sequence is TGTGCCAGCAGCACCAGAACCGGGACAGGAGAGAGCTCCTACGAGCAGTACTTC. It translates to CASSTRTGTGESSYEQYF.

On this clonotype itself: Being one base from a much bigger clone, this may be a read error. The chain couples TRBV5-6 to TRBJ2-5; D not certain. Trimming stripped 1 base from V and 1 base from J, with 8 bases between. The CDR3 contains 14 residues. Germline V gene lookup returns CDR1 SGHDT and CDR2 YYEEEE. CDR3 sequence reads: CASSLSDRQETQYF. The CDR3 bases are TGTGCCAGCAGCTTGTCAGATCGCCAAGAGACCCAGTACTTC. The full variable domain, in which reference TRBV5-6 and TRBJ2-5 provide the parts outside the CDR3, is DAGVTQSPTHLIKTRGQQVTLRCSPKSGHDTVSWYQQALGQGPQFIFQYYEEEERQRGNFPDRFSGHQFPNYSSELNVNALLLGDSALYLCASSLSDRQETQYFGPGTRLLVL.

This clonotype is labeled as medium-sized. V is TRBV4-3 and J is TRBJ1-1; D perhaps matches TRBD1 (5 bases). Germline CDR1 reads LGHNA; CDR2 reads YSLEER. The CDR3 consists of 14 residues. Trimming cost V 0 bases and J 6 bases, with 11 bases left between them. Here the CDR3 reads CASSQDRAGPEAFF. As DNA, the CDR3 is TGCGCCAGCAGCCAAGATCGGGCAGGGCCTGAAGCTTTCTTT.

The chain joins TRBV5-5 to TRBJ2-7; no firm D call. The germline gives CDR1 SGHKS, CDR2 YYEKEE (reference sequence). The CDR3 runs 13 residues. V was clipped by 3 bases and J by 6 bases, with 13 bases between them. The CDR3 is CASSWWADGEQYF. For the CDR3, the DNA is TGTGCCAGCAGCTGGTGGGCGGACGGCGAGCAGTACTTC. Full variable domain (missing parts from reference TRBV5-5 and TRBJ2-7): DAGVTQSPTHLIKTRGQQVTLRCSPISGHKSVSWYQQVLGQGPQFIFQYYEKEERGRGNFPDRFSARQFPNYSSELNVNALLLGDSALYLCASSWWADGEQYFGPGTRLTVT.

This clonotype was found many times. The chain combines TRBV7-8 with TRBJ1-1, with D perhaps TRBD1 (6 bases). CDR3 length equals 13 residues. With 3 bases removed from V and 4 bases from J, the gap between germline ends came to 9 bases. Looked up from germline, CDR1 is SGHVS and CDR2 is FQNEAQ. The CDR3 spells CASSFRTATEAFF. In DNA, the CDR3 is TGTGCCAGCAGCTTTAGGACAGCCACTGAAGCTTTCTTT. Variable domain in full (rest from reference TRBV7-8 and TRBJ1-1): GAGVSQSPRYKVAKRGQDVALRCDPISGHVSLFWYQQALGQGPEFLTYFQNEAQLDKSGLPSDRFFAERPEGSVSTLKIQRTQQEDSAVYLCASSFRTATEAFFGQGTRLTVV.

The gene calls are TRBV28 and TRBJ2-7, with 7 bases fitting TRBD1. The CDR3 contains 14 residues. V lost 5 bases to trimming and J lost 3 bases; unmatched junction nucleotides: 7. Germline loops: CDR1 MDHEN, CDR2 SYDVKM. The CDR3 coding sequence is TGTGCCAGCAGTGCTCCGGGACAGCACTACGAGCAGTACTTC. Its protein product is CASSAPGQHYEQYF.

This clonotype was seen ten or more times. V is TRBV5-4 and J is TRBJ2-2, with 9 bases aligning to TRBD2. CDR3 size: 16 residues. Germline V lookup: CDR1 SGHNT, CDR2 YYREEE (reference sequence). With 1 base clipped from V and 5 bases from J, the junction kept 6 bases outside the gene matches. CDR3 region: CASSLRQSGGTGELFF. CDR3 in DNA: TGTGCCAGCAGCTTGAGGCAGAGCGGGGGGACCGGGGAGCTGTTTTTT.

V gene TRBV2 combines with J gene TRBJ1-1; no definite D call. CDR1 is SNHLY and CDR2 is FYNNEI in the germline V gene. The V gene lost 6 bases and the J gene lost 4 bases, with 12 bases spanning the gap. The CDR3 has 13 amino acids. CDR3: CASRVFEGTEAFF. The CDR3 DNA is TGTGCCAGCAGAGTTTTCGAAGGCACTGAAGCTTTCTTT.

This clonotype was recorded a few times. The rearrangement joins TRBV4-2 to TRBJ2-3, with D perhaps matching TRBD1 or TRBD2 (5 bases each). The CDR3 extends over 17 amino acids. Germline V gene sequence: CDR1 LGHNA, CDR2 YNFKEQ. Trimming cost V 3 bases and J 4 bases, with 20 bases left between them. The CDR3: CASSQPTQRGVADTQYF. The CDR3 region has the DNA TGTGCCAGCAGCCAGCCTACACAAAGGGGAGTCGCAGATACGCAGTATTTT.

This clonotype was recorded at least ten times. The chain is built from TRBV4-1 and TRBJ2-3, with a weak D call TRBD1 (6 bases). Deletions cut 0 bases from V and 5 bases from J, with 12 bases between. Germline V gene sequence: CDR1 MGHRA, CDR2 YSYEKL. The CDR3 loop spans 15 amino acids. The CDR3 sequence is CASSQEGQGRDTQYF. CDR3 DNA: TGCGCCAGCAGCCAAGAGGGACAAGGACGAGATACGCAGTATTTT.

The DNA of the CDR3 is TGCGCCAGCAGCCAAGATTTGGGGGGAGCTATGGGTACGCAGTATTTT. This encodes CASSQDLGGAMGTQYF. This rearrangement joins TRBV4-3 to TRBJ2-3; possible D gene TRBD2, 6 bases. V gave up 0 bases and J gave up 8 bases, with 18 bases separating them. The CDR3 is 16 amino acids. Germline CDR1 reads LGHNA; CDR2 reads YSLEER.

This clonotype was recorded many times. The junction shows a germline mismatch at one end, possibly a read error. In DNA, the CDR3 is TGTGCCAGCAGCTCCTCGTGGGGTAGCGGGGGGACTTTC. Its protein product is CASSSSWGSGGTF. The genes are TRBV6-5 and TRBJ2-7, with 10 bases that match TRBD2. This CDR3 has 13 amino acids. CDR1 MNHEY and CDR2 SVGAGI come from the germline V gene.

The CDR3 reads CASRWGWGEQPQHF. The CDR3 region has the DNA TGTGCCAGCAGATGGGGGTGGGGGGAACAGCCCCAGCATTTT. The genes are TRBV6-1 and TRBJ1-5, with a weak D call TRBD1 (5 bases). This CDR3 has 14 residues. The V end lost 6 bases, the J end lost 7 bases, and 16 bases lay between the germline ends. Germline assignment: CDR1 MNHNS and CDR2 SASEGT.

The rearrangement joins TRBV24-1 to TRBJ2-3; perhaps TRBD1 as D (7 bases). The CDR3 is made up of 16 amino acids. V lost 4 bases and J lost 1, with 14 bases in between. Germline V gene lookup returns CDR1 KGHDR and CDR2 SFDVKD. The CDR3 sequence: CATSEGGTGGTDTQYF. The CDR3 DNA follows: TGTGCCACCAGTGAGGGGGGCACAGGGGGCACAGATACGCAGTATTTT.

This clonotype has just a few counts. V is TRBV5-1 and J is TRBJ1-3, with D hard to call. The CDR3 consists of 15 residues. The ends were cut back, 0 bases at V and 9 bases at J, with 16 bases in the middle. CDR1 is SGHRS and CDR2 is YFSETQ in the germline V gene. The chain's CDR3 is CASSLAAGLSGTIYF. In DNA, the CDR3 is TGCGCCAGCAGCTTGGCCGCTGGCCTGTCTGGCACCATATATTTT.

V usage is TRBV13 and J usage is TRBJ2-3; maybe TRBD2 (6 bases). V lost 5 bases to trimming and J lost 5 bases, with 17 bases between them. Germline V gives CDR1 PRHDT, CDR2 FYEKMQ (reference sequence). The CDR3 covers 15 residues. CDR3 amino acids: CASSPLRESEDTQYF. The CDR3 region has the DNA TGTGCCAGCAGCCCGCTGCGGGAAAGCGAAGATACGCAGTATTTT.

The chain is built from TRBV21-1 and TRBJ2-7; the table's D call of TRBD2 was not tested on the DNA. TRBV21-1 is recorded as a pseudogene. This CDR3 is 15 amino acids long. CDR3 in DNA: TGTGCCAGCAGTATAAGACTAGTTCGCCTCTACGAGCAGTACTTC. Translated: CASSIRLVRLYEQYF.

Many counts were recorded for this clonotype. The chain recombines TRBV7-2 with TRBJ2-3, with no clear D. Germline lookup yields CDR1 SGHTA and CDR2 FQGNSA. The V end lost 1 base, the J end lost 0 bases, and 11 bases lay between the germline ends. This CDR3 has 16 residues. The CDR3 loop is CASSLGVSTSTDTQYF. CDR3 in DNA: TGTGCCAGCAGCTTAGGGGTGTCTACCAGCACAGATACGCAGTATTTT. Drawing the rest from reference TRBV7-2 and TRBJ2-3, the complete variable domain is GAGVSQSPSNKVTEKGKDVELRCDPISGHTALYWYRQSLGQGLEFLIYFQGNSAPDKSGLPSDRFSAERTGGSVSTLTIQRTQQEDSAVYLCASSLGVSTSTDTQYFGPGTRLTVL.

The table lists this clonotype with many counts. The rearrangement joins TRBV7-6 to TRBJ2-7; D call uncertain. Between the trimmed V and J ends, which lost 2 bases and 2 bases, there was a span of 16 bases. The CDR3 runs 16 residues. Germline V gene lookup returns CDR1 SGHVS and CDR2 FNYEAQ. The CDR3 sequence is CASSLLAGPSTYEQYF. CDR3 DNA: TGTGCCAGCAGCTTATTGGCTGGACCATCTACCTACGAGCAGTACTTC. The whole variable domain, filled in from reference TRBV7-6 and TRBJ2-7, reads GAGVSQSPRYKVTKRGQDVALRCDPISGHVSLYWYRQALGQGPEFLTYFNYEAQQDKSGLPNDRFSAERPEGSISTLTIQRTEQRDSAMYRCASSLLAGPSTYEQYFGPGTRLTVT.

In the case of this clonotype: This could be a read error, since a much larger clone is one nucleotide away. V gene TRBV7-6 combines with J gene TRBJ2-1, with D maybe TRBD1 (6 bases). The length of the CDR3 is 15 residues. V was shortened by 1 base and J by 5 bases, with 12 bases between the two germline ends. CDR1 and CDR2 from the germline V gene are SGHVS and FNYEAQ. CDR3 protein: CASSLVQGSHNEQFF. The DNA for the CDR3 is TGTGCCAGCAGCTTAGTCCAGGGGTCCCACAATGAGCAGTTCTTC. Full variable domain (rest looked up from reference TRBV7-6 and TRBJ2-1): GAGVSQSPRYKVTKRGQDVALRCDPISGHVSLYWYRQALGQGPEFLTYFNYEAQQDKSGLPNDRFSAERPEGSISTLTIQRTEQRDSAMYRCASSLVQGSHNEQFFGPGTRLTVL.

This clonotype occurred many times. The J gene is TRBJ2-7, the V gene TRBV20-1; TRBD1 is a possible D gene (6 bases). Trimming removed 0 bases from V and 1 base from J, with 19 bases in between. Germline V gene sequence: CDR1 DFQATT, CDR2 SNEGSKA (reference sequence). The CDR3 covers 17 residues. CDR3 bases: TGCAGTGCTAGAGATAGAGGCAGGGGCTACTCTTCCTACGAGCAGTACTTC. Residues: CSARDRGRGYSSYEQYF.

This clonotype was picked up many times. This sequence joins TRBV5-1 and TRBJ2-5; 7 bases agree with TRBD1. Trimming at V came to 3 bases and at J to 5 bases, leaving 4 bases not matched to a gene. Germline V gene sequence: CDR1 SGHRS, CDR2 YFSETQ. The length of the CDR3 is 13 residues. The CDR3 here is CASSSGQTETQYF. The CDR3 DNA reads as TGCGCCAGCAGCTCGGGACAGACTGAGACCCAGTACTTC.

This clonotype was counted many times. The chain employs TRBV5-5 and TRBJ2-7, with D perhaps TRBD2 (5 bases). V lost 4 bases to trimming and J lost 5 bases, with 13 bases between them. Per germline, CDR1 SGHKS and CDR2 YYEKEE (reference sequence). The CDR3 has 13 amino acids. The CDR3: CASSGRDLNEQYF. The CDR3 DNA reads TGTGCCAGCAGCGGCCGGGATCTTAACGAGCAGTACTTC.

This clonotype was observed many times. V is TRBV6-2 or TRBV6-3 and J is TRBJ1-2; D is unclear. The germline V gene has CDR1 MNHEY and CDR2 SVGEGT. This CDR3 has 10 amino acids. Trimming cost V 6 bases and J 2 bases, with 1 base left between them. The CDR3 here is CASRNYGYTF. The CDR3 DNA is TGTGCCAGCAGGAACTATGGCTACACCTTC.

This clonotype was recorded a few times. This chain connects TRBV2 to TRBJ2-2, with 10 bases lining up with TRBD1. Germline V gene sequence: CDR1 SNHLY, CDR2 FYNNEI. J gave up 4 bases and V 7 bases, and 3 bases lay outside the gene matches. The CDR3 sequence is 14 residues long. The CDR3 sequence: CASTRDRGTGELFF. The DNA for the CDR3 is TGTGCCAGCACCAGGGACAGGGGCACCGGGGAGCTGTTTTTT.

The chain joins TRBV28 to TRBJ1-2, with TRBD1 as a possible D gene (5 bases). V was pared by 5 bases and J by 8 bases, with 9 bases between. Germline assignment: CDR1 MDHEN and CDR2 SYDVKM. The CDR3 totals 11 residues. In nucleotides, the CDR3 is TGTGCCAGCAGTGTAAACAGGGGCTACACCTTC. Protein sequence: CASSVNRGYTF.

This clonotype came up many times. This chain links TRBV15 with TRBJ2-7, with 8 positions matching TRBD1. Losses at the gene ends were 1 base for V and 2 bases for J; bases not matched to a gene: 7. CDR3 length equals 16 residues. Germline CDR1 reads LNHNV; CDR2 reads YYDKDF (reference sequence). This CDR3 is CATSRAGAGGPYEQYF. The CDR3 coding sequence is TGTGCCACCAGCAGAGCCGGGGCAGGGGGCCCCTACGAGCAGTACTTC.